The 26 T cell receptor beta chains below all came from one sample that was sequenced in a study of blood T cell repertoires in COVID-19. Sequencing was performed with immunoSEQ multiplex PCR; in TCRdb, only in-frame clones are kept and a portion is missing. The table records under 250,000 clones, 85% of them present only once. The sequenced material came from peripheral blood. The source of these receptors is a man aged 50 or older who had recovered from COVID-19.

The chain links TRBV27 to TRBJ2-7; a possible D gene is TRBD1 (5 bases). This CDR3 has 15 amino acids. The germline gives CDR1 MNHEY, CDR2 SMNVEV (reference sequence). V dropped 0 bases and J dropped 0 bases, with 9 bases sitting between them. In DNA form, the CDR3 reads TGTGCCAGCAGTTTATCAGGACACCTCTCCTACGAGCAGTACTTC. Translation gives CASSLSGHLSYEQYF.

DNA of the CDR3: TGTGCCTGGGCCCGCGATAAAGCTTTCTTT. It translates to CAWARDKAFF. This chain uses TRBV30 with TRBJ1-1; D is unresolved. The CDR3 totals 10 residues. Germline V CDR1 and CDR2: GTSNPN, SVGIG (reference sequence). V was shortened by 5 bases and J by 9 bases, with 10 bases between the two germline ends.

The chain combines TRBV3-1 (or the pseudogene TRBV3-2) with TRBJ2-7, with TRBD2 as a possible D gene (6 bases). Trimming removed 4 bases at V and 0 bases at J, with 16 bases between. Germline V lookup: CDR1 LGHDT, CDR2 YNNKEL (reference sequence). CDR3 length: 16 amino acids. CDR3 sequence (DNA): TGTGCCAGCAGCCCTGCGGGATGGCAACCCTCCTACGAGCAGTACTTC. Translation gives CASSPAGWQPSYEQYF.

The rearrangement uses TRBV19 and TRBJ2-1; TRBD2 matches 11 bases. The CDR3 has 14 residues. V lost 5 bases to trimming and J lost 6 bases; unmatched junction nucleotides: 3. Germline V gene data show CDR1 as LNHDA and CDR2 as SQIVND (reference sequence). The CDR3 spells CASSGLAGPNEQFF. The CDR3 DNA is TGTGCCAGTAGTGGACTAGCGGGCCCCAATGAGCAGTTCTTC.

The gene calls are TRBV29-1 and TRBJ2-7, with TRBD1 matching 10 bases. The CDR3 has 14 residues. Germline CDR1 reads SQVTM; CDR2 reads ANQGSEA. With 5 bases clipped from V and 6 bases from J, the junction kept 10 bases outside the gene matches. CDR3 DNA: TGCAGCGTTAGGGTGACAGGGGGCATTGGCGAGCAGTACTTC. Its protein product is CSVRVTGGIGEQYF.

The genes are TRBV6-5 and TRBJ2-7; a possible D gene is TRBD1 (5 bases). V lost 6 bases, J lost 6 bases, and 21 bases lay in between. The CDR3 has 15 amino acids. The germline V gene encodes CDR1 MNHEY and CDR2 SVGAGI. The CDR3 protein is CASRRSRETALEQYF. The CDR3 DNA is TGTGCCAGCAGGCGATCCAGGGAAACAGCCCTCGAGCAGTACTTC.

This chain links TRBV6-1 with TRBJ1-2; 7 nucleotides match TRBD1. Germline V gene lookup returns CDR1 MNHNS and CDR2 SASEGT. Trimming at V came to 4 bases and at J to 3 bases, leaving 2 bases not matched to a gene. The CDR3 loop spans 13 amino acids. The CDR3: CASSATGDYGYTF. CDR3 in DNA: TGTGCCAGCAGTGCCACAGGGGACTATGGCTACACCTTC.

This chain links TRBV7-9 with TRBJ1-2; 9 nucleotides match TRBD1. Germline lookup yields CDR1 SEHNR and CDR2 FQNEAQ (reference sequence). V shed 0 bases, J shed 2 bases, and the junction held 1 base outside the gene matches. This CDR3 is 15 amino acids long. The CDR3 sequence: CASSLAQGANYGYTF. The CDR3 DNA reads TGTGCCAGCAGCTTAGCACAGGGGGCCAACTATGGCTACACCTTC.

This chain links TRBV6-5 with TRBJ2-7; 9 positions agree with TRBD1. This CDR3 has 15 residues. V lost 6 bases, J lost 4 bases, and 10 bases stayed unmatched. Germline assignment: CDR1 MNHEY and CDR2 SVGAGI. The CDR3 DNA sequence: TGTGCCAGCAGCTCTTATCCGGGACAGGGTTACGAGCAGTACTTC. Its protein product is CASSSYPGQGYEQYF.

The chain uses TRBV7-8 and TRBJ1-4; D call uncertain. V was cut by 1 base and J by 8 bases, with 17 bases left in between. The CDR3 consists of 16 residues. Germline V gives CDR1 SGHVS, CDR2 FQNEAQ. CDR3 sequence (DNA): TGTGCCAGCAGCTTAGGACTTACGATTTCACGGGAAAAACTGTTTTTT. Its protein product is CASSLGLTISREKLFF.

V gene TRBV7-2 combines with J gene TRBJ1-2; TRBD1 agrees at 7 bases. CDR3 length equals 15 residues. With 2 bases clipped from V and 7 bases from J, the junction kept 10 bases outside the gene matches. Germline CDR1 reads SGHTA; CDR2 reads FQGNSA. CDR3 residues: CASSLTGQTAGGYTF. The CDR3 DNA is TGTGCCAGCAGCTTAACGGGACAGACTGCTGGTGGCTACACCTTC.

This clone was detected only a few times. CDR3 nucleotides: TGCGCCAGCAGCCCGGACACGTACGAGCAGTACTTC. Residues: CASSPDTYEQYF. This rearrangement joins TRBV5-1 to TRBJ2-7; D is perhaps TRBD1 (5 bases). V shed 4 bases and J shed 4 bases, with 9 bases lying between them. The V gene's germline CDR1 is SGHRS and CDR2 YFSETQ. This CDR3 region has 12 residues.

This rearrangement joins TRBV11-2 to TRBJ2-2; D is ambiguous. Per the germline V gene, CDR1 is SGHAT and CDR2 is FQNNGV. The V gene lost 5 bases and the J gene lost 6 bases, with 10 bases spanning the gap. This CDR3 is 13 amino acids long. The CDR3 spells CASSAWRSGELFF. The CDR3 nucleotides read TGTGCCAGCAGCGCCTGGAGATCCGGGGAGCTGTTTTTT.

This clone was seen only once. This chain connects TRBV4-1 to TRBJ2-1; no clear D. Trimming cost V 0 bases and J 0 bases, with 9 bases left between them. Germline V CDR1 and CDR2: MGHRA, YSYEKL. CDR3 length: 16 amino acids. Here the CDR3 reads CASSQDQASSYNEQFF. For the CDR3, the DNA is TGCGCCAGCAGCCAAGACCAGGCTTCCTCCTACAATGAGCAGTTCTTC.

This clone appeared once. CDR3 amino acids: CASSSRQTGGSNQPQHF. Written as DNA, the CDR3 is TGTGCCAGCAGTTCCCGACAAACAGGGGGAAGCAATCAGCCCCAGCATTTT. This chain uses TRBV27 with TRBJ1-5; 8 bases are shared with TRBD1. CDR3 size: 17 residues. In germline, CDR1 is MNHEY, CDR2 SMNVEV (reference sequence). V lost 4 bases, J lost 1 base, and 9 bases stayed unmatched.

The CDR3 DNA sequence: TGTGCCACCAGTGATACCGACAGGCCCCGGACGCTACGTTTAAGCTCCTACGAGCAGTACTTC. Translating gives CATSDTDRPRTLRLSSYEQYF. This rearrangement joins TRBV24-1 to TRBJ2-7, with D possibly TRBD1 on 6 matching bases. The germline CDR1 and CDR2 sequences are KGHDR and SFDVKD. The CDR3 runs 21 residues. The V and J ends lost 3 bases and 0 bases respectively, with 29 bases between them.

This clone was seen only once. The V call is TRBV2, the J call TRBJ2-7; D gene unclear. The CDR3 runs 14 residues. V was clipped by 6 bases and J by 1 base, with 13 bases between them. Germline V CDR1 and CDR2: SNHLY, FYNNEI. The CDR3 loop is CASRQTSTSYEQYF. The CDR3 DNA is TGTGCCAGCAGACAGACGTCTACGTCCTACGAGCAGTACTTC.

The V and J genes are TRBV5-1 and TRBJ2-3, with TRBD2 matching over 10 bases. Trimming cost V 7 bases and J 2 bases; bases outside gene matches: 4. Germline-derived CDR1 and CDR2 are SGHRS and YFSETQ. The CDR3 is 14 amino acids. The CDR3 loop is CASASGRHTDTQYF. CDR3 bases: TGCGCCAGCGCTAGCGGGAGACACACAGATACGCAGTATTTT.

The chain has TRBV2 and TRBJ2-1; maybe TRBD2 (6 bases). V lost 4 bases and J lost 8, with 15 bases in between. The CDR3 length is 14 residues. In germline, CDR1 is SNHLY, CDR2 FYNNEI. DNA for the CDR3: TGTGCCAGCAGTGGAATAGCGGCTTTGCATGAGCAGTTCTTC. This sequence encodes CASSGIAALHEQFF.

The chain couples TRBV29-1 to TRBJ2-1; 10 bases fit TRBD2. The CDR3 has 17 amino acids. Germline values: CDR1 SQVTM, CDR2 ANQGSEA. The trim removed 3 bases at V and 1 base at J, leaving 9 bases unmatched. CDR3 sequence: CSVEGLAGEMSYNEQFF. The CDR3 DNA is TGCAGCGTTGAGGGGCTAGCGGGAGAGATGTCCTACAATGAGCAGTTCTTC.

The gene calls are TRBV7-8 and TRBJ1-5, with D hard to call. The germline V and J ends were trimmed by 1 base and 7 bases, with 14 bases remaining between them. Germline V gene sequence: CDR1 SGHVS, CDR2 FQNEAQ. The CDR3 contains 15 residues. CDR3 residues: CASSLGVWEGQPQHF. The DNA for the CDR3 is TGTGCCAGCAGCTTAGGGGTTTGGGAGGGCCAGCCCCAGCATTTT.

The chain has TRBV6-1 and TRBJ1-5; TRBD1 agrees at 9 bases. The CDR3 sequence is 20 residues long. The V gene's germline CDR1 is MNHNS and CDR2 SASEGT. Losses at the gene ends were 1 base for V and 1 base for J; bases not matched to a gene: 14. CDR3 coding DNA: TGTGCCAGCAGTGAAGAAGTTGGGACAGGGCGGTTTGGGAGCAATCAGCCCCAGCATTTT. Protein: CASSEEVGTGRFGSNQPQHF.

The rearrangement uses TRBV3-1 (or the pseudogene TRBV3-2) and TRBJ2-5; D uncertain. The ends were cut back, 4 bases at V and 2 bases at J, with 8 bases in the middle. There are 13 residues in the CDR3. CDR1 LGHDT and CDR2 YNNKEL come from the germline V gene (reference sequence). The CDR3 region has the DNA TGTGCCAGCAGCCTCTTCTTTCAAGAGACCCAGTACTTC. This sequence encodes CASSLFFQETQYF.

The chain links TRBV28 to TRBJ1-1; D is possibly TRBD1 (5 bases). CDR3 length: 14 amino acids. V lost 1 base, J lost 10 bases, and 16 bases lay in between. Looked up from germline, CDR1 is MDHEN and CDR2 is SYDVKM. CDR3 residues: CASSLFRQGLLAFF. The CDR3 nucleotides read TGTGCCAGCAGTTTATTCCGGCAGGGCCTTCTAGCTTTCTTT.

This chain joins TRBV6-6 and TRBJ2-1, with 13 bases identical to TRBD2. V dropped 6 bases and J dropped 7; count of bases not matched to a gene: 9. The germline V gene encodes CDR1 MNHNY and CDR2 SVGAGI (reference sequence). This CDR3 has 16 amino acids. The CDR3 loop reads CASSGQLAGGLNEQFF. CDR3 bases: TGTGCCAGCAGCGGACAACTAGCGGGAGGGCTAAATGAGCAGTTCTTC.

The chain couples TRBV6-1 to TRBJ2-4; 7 bases line up with TRBD1. The germline CDR1 and CDR2 sequences are MNHNS and SASEGT. The CDR3 length is 16 residues. With 4 bases clipped from V and 5 bases from J, the junction kept 11 bases outside the gene matches. The CDR3 DNA follows: TGTGCCAGCAGTGCGAGACAGGGATTAATCGAAAACATTCAGTACTTC. It codes for CASSARQGLIENIQYF.